This T cell receptor (beta chain) was identified during a study of cytomegalovirus exposure and HLA in healthy donors. General study findings and limits: Among CMV-associated TCR beta chains, most appeared HLA-restricted in a later analysis. Among TCR sequences, most were rare, though some public TCRs appeared in many donors. Using a false discovery rate of 0.05, a later analysis showed that approximately 17,000 TCR beta sequences were associated with HLA alleles.

This CDR3 spans 15 amino acids. The germline CDR1 and CDR2 sequences are LGHNA and YNFKEQ. V dropped 3 bases and J dropped 7; count of bases not matched to a gene: 5. PCR employed 60 Vbeta and 13 Jbeta primers. The data were produced by immunoSEQ multiplex PCR, yet TCRdb's version contains in-frame clones alone and is incomplete. The table includes under 200,000 clones, roughly 80% detected once. In regard to this clone: Its antigen is currently unknown.

Source material: PBMCs. The chain couples TRBV4-2 to TRBJ1-6, with TRBD1 identical over 8 bases. This TCR came from a male donor in good health and CMV-seropositive. CDR3 region: CASSQRQGNNSPLHF. The CDR3 DNA follows: TGTGCCAGCAGCCAGAGACAGGGGAACAATTCACCCCTCCACTTT.